This T cell receptor beta chain was captured by sequencing in a study of control samples from healthy donors and cancer patients. The method was immunoSEQ multiplex PCR; TCRdb's version includes in-frame clones alone and lacks a portion of them. The data hold approximately 79,000 clones, with about 91% observed a single time. This clone was observed a handful of times. This TCR derives from a man aged 50 to 60 in good health. The sequenced sample was blood.

The CDR3 nucleotides are TGTGCCAGCAGCTCCGGACTAGCGGGGGGCACCCAAGAGACCCAGTACTTC. This encodes CASSSGLAGGTQETQYF. J is TRBJ2-5 and V is TRBV7-2; 14 positions agree with TRBD2. The ends lost 4 bases at V and 1 base at J; junction bases unmatched: 5. The CDR3 is 17 amino acids. CDR1 is SGHTA, CDR2 FQGNSA, per germline.